This T cell receptor (beta chain) was identified in a study of T cell responses to AZD1222 COVID-19 vaccine. Study-wide context: Pooled in the analysis were second doses at about 4 or about 12 weeks. Study-level results: Clonal diversity may have been underestimated in mostly white British donors. Seropositive status at baseline applied to only a handful of AZD1222 recipients.

Only in-frame clones appear in the TCRdb table, and some are missing; sequencing was by immunoSEQ multiplex PCR. The sample includes 99,000 or so clones, about 93% of them seen just once. In regard to this clone: Its target is not known.

The CDR3 extends over 15 amino acids. The germline V and J ends were trimmed by 5 bases and 2 bases, with 15 bases remaining between them. Germline values: CDR1 MRHNA, CDR2 SNTAGT. The sequenced sample was peripheral blood, obtained on day 0 of AZD1222 vaccination. The sequence was collected from an adult in good health. V and J are TRBV6-4 and TRBJ1-2; D possibly corresponds to TRBD1 (5 bases). CDR3 loop: CASSPSLGVNYGYTF. CDR3 sequence (DNA): TGTGCCAGCAGTCCCAGCTTGGGGGTCAACTATGGCTACACCTTC.